This TCR beta chain originates from a study of blood T cell repertoires in COVID-19 (dated by TCRdb to 2018 to 2021). Background on the whole study: Collaborator samples came from the United States, Italy and Spain and covered acute and convalescent phases of COVID-19. The material from the prospective study consisted of cDNA or gDNA derived from T cells, B-cell-depleted T cells, or PBMCs. Subjects who had been exposed to COVID-19, were actively infected with it, or had recovered from it provided the deeply sampled blood TCRbeta repertoires that made up the dataset. The repertoires were made available in a free public database intended to serve as a resource for research on the immune response to SARS-CoV-2. The samples were drawn from two sources: the first 160 participants of the ongoing ImmuneRACE study, and 1,200 or so subjects contributed by 6 global collaborators. Sample metadata almost always included a de-identified subject ID, COVID-19 status, age in years and sex. Where available, HLA class I and class II types were taken from metadata supplied by the sample provider and were not determined by assay-based typing.

TCRbeta CDR3 regions were amplified from genomic DNA by means of the immunoSEQ Assay, a bias-controlled multiplex PCR. As for the authors' bioinformatics: The number of nucleated cells in each sample was estimated from the amplification of reference gene primers within the assay. To quantify the absolute abundance of each unique TCRbeta CDR3 rearrangement, sequence reads were collapsed and filtered. Productive Simpson clonality was computed per sample as the square root of Simpson's diversity index over productive rearrangements. The table comes from immuneACCESS by way of TCRdb, which keeps in-frame sequences with V and J called. Part of the clones is missing from these tables; in studies checked, under half for an unresolved V gene and the rest for unknown reasons. V, J and clone size are those of that table, while D and trimming were read from the DNA. Within this sample are 60,000 or so clones, with around 86% of them counted one time only. The top ten constitute roughly an eighth of the sample.

Each collaborating institution followed its own protocols to collect whole blood in K2EDTA tubes. For TCRbeta analysis, collaborators shipped samples as frozen whole blood, isolated PBMCs, or DNA extracted from either of those sample types. The full study reports these points: Clinical and demographic metadata were provided uncurated, with the amount varying by source and participant.

CDR1 and CDR2 are read off the germline V gene (reference sequence) as SGHNT and YYREEE. Compared with germline, V lacks 4 bases and J lacks 7 bases; bases without a gene match: 26. The CDR3 sequence holds 20 residues, the cysteine and phenylalanine included. Only the CDR3 DNA stays, 60 bases, in frame from base 1. In its sample, this clone was seen once. Its antigen specificity is not known. The input lacks base qualities; no much larger clone sits a single base away. The sequence was collected from a human donor in a cohort sampled during active COVID-19. This chain is built from TRBV5-4 and TRBJ1-2, with TRBD1 identical over 9 junction bases. Sequencing input: peripheral blood. Here the CDR3 is given as CASSPSPIGPHTGGGGGYTF. The nucleotide sequence is given as TGTGCCAGCAGCCCTTCTCCGATTGGCCCTCACACAGGGGGCGGCGGTGGCTACACCTTC.